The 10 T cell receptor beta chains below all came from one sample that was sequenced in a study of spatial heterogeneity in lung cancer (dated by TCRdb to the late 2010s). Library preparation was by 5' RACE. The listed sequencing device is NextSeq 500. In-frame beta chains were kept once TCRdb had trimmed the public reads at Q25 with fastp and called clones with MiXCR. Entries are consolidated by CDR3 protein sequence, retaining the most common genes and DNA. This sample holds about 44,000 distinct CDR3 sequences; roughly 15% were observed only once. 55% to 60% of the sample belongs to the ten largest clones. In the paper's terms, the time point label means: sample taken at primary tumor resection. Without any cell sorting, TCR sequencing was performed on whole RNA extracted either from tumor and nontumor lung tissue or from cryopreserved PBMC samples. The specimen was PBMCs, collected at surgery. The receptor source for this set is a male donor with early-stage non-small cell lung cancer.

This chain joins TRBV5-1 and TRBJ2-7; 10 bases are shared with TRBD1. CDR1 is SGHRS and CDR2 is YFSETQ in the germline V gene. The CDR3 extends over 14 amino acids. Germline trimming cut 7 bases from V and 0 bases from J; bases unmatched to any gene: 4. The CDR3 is CASGQGVSSYEQYF. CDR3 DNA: TGCGCCAGCGGACAGGGGGTGAGCTCCTACGAGCAGTACTTC.

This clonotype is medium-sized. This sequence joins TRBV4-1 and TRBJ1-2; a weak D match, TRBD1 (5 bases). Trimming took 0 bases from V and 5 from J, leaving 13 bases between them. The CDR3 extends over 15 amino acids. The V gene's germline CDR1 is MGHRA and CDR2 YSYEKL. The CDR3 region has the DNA TGCGCCAGCAGCCAAGAAAGGCCGGGACTGTATGGCTACACCTTC. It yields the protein CASSQERPGLYGYTF.

In nucleotides, the CDR3 is TGTGCCAGCAGTCGGACACTTGGGGCCAACGTCCTGACTTTC. The encoded protein is CASSRTLGANVLTF. This chain links TRBV6-5 with TRBJ2-6, with D possibly being TRBD1 (5 bases). The CDR3 runs 14 residues. Germline CDR1 MNHEY, CDR2 SVGAGI. Deletions cut 5 bases from V and 3 bases from J, with 8 bases between.

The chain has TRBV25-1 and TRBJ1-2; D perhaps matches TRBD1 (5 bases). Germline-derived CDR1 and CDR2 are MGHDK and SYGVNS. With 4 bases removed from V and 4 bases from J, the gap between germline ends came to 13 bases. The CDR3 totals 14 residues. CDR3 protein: CASSASWGVYGYTF. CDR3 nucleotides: TGTGCCAGCAGTGCATCGTGGGGGGTCTATGGCTACACCTTC.

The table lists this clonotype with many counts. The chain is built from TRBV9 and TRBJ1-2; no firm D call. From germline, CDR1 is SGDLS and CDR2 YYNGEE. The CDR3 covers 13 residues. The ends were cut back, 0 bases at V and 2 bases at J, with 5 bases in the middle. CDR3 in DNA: TGTGCCAGCAGCGTAGGTTCCAACTATGGCTACACCTTC. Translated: CASSVGSNYGYTF.

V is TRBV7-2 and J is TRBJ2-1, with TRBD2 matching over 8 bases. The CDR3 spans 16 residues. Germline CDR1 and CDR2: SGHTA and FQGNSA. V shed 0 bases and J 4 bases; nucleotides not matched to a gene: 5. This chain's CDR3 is CASSLAGTRTYNEQFF. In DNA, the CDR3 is TGTGCCAGCAGCTTAGCTGGGACTAGGACATACAATGAGCAGTTCTTC.

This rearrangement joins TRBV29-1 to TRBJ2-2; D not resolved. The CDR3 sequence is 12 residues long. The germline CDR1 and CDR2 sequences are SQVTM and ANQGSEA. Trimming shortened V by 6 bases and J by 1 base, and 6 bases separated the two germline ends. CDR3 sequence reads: CSVEQNTGELFF. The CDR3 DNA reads TGCAGCGTCGAGCAGAACACCGGGGAGCTGTTTTTT.

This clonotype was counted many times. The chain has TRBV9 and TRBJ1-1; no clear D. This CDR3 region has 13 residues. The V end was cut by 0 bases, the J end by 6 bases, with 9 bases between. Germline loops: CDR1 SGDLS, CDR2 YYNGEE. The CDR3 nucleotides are TGTGCCAGCAGCGTAGAAGTGTACTCTGAAGCTTTCTTT. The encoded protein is CASSVEVYSEAFF.

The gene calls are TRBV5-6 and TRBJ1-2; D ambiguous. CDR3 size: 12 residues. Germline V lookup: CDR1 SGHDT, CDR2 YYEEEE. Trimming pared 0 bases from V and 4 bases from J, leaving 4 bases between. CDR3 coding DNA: TGTGCCAGCAGCTTGGCGAGCTATGGCTACACCTTC. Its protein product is CASSLASYGYTF.

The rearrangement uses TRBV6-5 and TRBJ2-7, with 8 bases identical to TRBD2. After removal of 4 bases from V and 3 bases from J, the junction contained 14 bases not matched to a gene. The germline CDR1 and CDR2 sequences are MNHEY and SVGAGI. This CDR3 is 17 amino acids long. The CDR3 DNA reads TGTGCCAGCAGTTTCTGGGGTTTAGGGACTAGTGGCTACGAGCAGTACTTC. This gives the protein CASSFWGLGTSGYEQYF.